The rows below give T cell receptor beta chains drawn from one sample of a study of early T cells in non-severe SARS-CoV-2 infection. TCRdb itself ran the 5' RACE reads through MiXCR, one entry per CDR3 protein. The table includes tens of thousands of distinct CDR3 sequences, about 6.3% detected once. The specimen was whole blood. These receptors came from an adult who was a healthcare worker with PCR-confirmed SARS-CoV-2 infection or an uninfected control (not recorded which). Each CDR3 is given with its conserved first and last residue. The D gene is left open where the match is weak. Expanded clones are given a class, and other clones once, few, many or no size at all.

size,length,J,V,D,DNA,CDR3
few,17,TRBJ2-3,TRBV4-1,.,TGCGCCAGCAGCGAAAGAGGGCGGGCCTCTAGCACAGATACGCAGTATTTT,CASSERGRASSTDTQYF
.,15,TRBJ2-7,TRBV11-2,TRBD2,TGTGCCAGCAGCTTCGGCGGGAGTGGGAACTACGAGCAGTACTTC,CASSFGGSGNYEQYF
few,15,TRBJ2-7,TRBV4-2,TRBD2,TGTGCCAGCAGCGCTAGCGGGGAAGCCTTCTACGAGCAGTACTTC,CASSASGEAFYEQYF
few,14,TRBJ2-3,TRBV11-2,.,TGTGCCAGCAGCTCTTCCGGACTATCAGATACGCAGTATTTT,CASSSSGLSDTQYF
.,12,TRBJ2-7,TRBV28,TRBD2,TGTGCCAGCAGGGAGGGAGGGTACGAGCAGTACTTC,CASREGGYEQYF
many,13,TRBJ2-7,TRBV5-1,.,TGCGCCAGCAGCTTGCACACGCAATACGAGCAGTACTTC,CASSLHTQYEQYF
.,18,TRBJ2-6,TRBV5-3,.,TGTGCCAGAAGCCCCTCGGGTGGGGATAGCTCTGGGGCCAACGTCCTGACTTTC,CARSPSGGDSSGANVLTF
few,13,TRBJ1-2,TRBV6-6,.,TGTGCCAGCAGTTCAGCCTCAAGTCGAGGCTACACCTTC,CASSSASSRGYTF
few,16,TRBJ2-7,TRBV12-3/TRBV12-4,.,TGTGCCAGCAGTTTTCTTGGCGCCCTGTTTACCTACGAGCAGTACTTC,CASSFLGALFTYEQYF
many,15,TRBJ1-2,TRBV5-5,.,TGTGCCAGCAGCTTGGGACCAAAGTCTAACTATGGCTACACCTTC,CASSLGPKSNYGYTF
.,14,TRBJ2-1,TRBV7-6,.,TGTGCCAGCAGCTTGTTGGACTCCAACAATGAGCAGTTCTTC,CASSLLDSNNEQFF
.,17,TRBJ2-6,TRBV7-2,TRBD1,TGTGCCAGCAGTCAACAGGGGGCCCTCTCTGGGGCCAACGTCCTGACTTTC,CASSQQGALSGANVLTF
few,12,TRBJ2-1,TRBV7-2,.,TGTGCCAGCAGCTTAGAAGTCAATGAGCAGTTCTTC,CASSLEVNEQFF
many,15,TRBJ2-5,TRBV7-2,TRBD2,TGTGCCAGCAGCCTGGGGACTAGCGGGAGAGAGACCCAGTACTTC,CASSLGTSGRETQYF
many,14,TRBJ1-1,TRBV7-9,.,TGTGCCAGCAGCTTAGCAGCGGAGAACACTGAAGCTTTCTTT,CASSLAAENTEAFF
few,17,TRBJ2-1,TRBV2,TRBD2,TGTGCCAGCAGTGAAGCAAGGAGCGGGAGGGCCGGAAATGAGCAGTTCTTC,CASSEARSGRAGNEQFF
.,12,TRBJ1-1,TRBV7-2,.,TGTGCCAGCAGCCCGCCCGGTCTCAAGGCTTTCTTT,CASSPPGLKAFF
many,13,TRBJ1-1,TRBV15,.,TGTGCCACCAGCAGAGATACGAACACTGAAGCTTTCTTT,CATSRDTNTEAFF
.,15,TRBJ2-7,TRBV12-3/TRBV12-4,TRBD1,TGTGCCAGCAGCACCTACGGGGACAGCTCCTACGAGCAGTACTTC,CASSTYGDSSYEQYF
.,12,TRBJ2-3,TRBV28,.,TGTGCCAGCGGGCTTGAGGGACCGGCCAAAGATTTT,CASGLEGPAKDF
many,17,TRBJ2-1,TRBV18,TRBD2,TGTGCCAGCTCACCACCGACTAGCGGGACCTCCTACAATGAGCAGTTCTTC,CASSPPTSGTSYNEQFF
many,15,TRBJ2-6,TRBV19,.,TGTGCCAGTAGTATTCGAGGTAGTGGGGCCAACGTCCTGACTTTC,CASSIRGSGANVLTF
few,12,TRBJ2-3,TRBV15,TRBD2,TGTGCCACCAGCAGAGCGGGAGGTATTCCGTATTTT,CATSRAGGIPYF
few,15,TRBJ2-7,TRBV7-2,.,TGTGCCAGCAGCTTCGCGGCGGGCCTCTCCTACGAGCAGTACTTC,CASSFAAGLSYEQYF
few,14,TRBJ2-1,TRBV28,.,TGTGCCAGCAGTTCTACCCCTTCCTACAATGAGCAGTTCTTC,CASSSTPSYNEQFF
many,15,TRBJ2-7,TRBV27,.,TGTGCCAGCAGAGGTGCGGGGAGCCGCTCCTACGAGCAGTACTTC,CASRGAGSRSYEQYF
.,16,TRBJ2-1,TRBV7-6,TRBD2,TGTGCCAGCAGCTCCTTAGCGGGAAGCTCCTACAATGAGCAGTTCTTC,CASSSLAGSSYNEQFF
many,12,TRBJ1-1,TRBV28,.,TGTGCCAGCACCGAGACGTACACTGAAGCTTTCTTT,CASTETYTEAFF
few,18,TRBJ2-1,TRBV5-1,TRBD2,TGCGCCAGCAGCTTCTTGACTAGCGGGAGGGACCCCTACAATGAGCAGTTCTTC,CASSFLTSGRDPYNEQFF
.,18,TRBJ2-1,TRBV10-3,TRBD1,TGTGCCATCAGTGCAAGGGACAGGGGGTCGAGCTCCTACAATGAGCAGTTCTTC,CAISARDRGSSSYNEQFF
few,18,TRBJ2-1,TRBV20-1,TRBD2,TGCAGTGCTAGGATGAGCGGGGAGCCAAGTGGACCCTACAATGAGCAGTTCTTC,CSARMSGEPSGPYNEQFF
many,22,TRBJ2-2,TRBV10-1,.,.,CASGRDSFLSIRAGDPPGSCFF
few,15,TRBJ2-7,TRBV20-1,TRBD2,TGCAGTGCTAGAGGGACCGCTAGCGGTACCTACGAGCAGTACTTC,CSARGTASGTYEQYF
many,13,TRBJ2-7,TRBV29-1,TRBD2,TGCAGCGTGCGCCCTAGCGGCTCCTACGAGCAGTACTTC,CSVRPSGSYEQYF
.,14,TRBJ2-1,TRBV20-1,.,TGCAGTGCCCCCCGGGCGAAGGGGTACAATGAGCAGTTCTTC,CSAPRAKGYNEQFF
.,14,TRBJ1-1,TRBV20-1,TRBD1,TGCAGTCCCGGACAGGGTGGGATGAACACTGAAGCTTTCTTT,CSPGQGGMNTEAFF
many,15,TRBJ2-5,TRBV28,.,TGTGCCAGCAGTTTAAGTGGACACACTAAAGAGACCCAGTACTTC,CASSLSGHTKETQYF
few,15,TRBJ2-1,TRBV7-2,.,TGTGCCAGCAGCTTAAAGGGACCCTCCTACAATGAGCAGTTCTTC,CASSLKGPSYNEQFF
many,15,TRBJ2-2,TRBV7-2,.,TGTGCCAGCACCCCCCTTAGCTCGATCTCCGGGGAACTGTTTTTT,CASTPLSSISGELFF
many,16,TRBJ2-1,TRBV10-2,TRBD2,TGCGCCAGCAGGACCCTACTAGCGGGAGGATACAATGAGCAGTTCTTC,CASRTLLAGGYNEQFF
.,13,TRBJ2-7,TRBV7-9,.,TGTGCCAGCAGCTTAGGGGATACCTACGAGCAGTACTTC,CASSLGDTYEQYF
many,16,TRBJ1-2,TRBV6-9,.,TGTGCCAGCAAATCCAACAGGGAACGGGCCAACTATGGCTACACCTTC,CASKSNRERANYGYTF
.,15,TRBJ1-1,TRBV6-1,.,TGTGCCAGCAGTGAACCAGGGGCGGCCAACACTGAAGCTTTCTTT,CASSEPGAANTEAFF
many,12,TRBJ2-5,TRBV29-1,.,TGCAGCGTTGGGCCGCAGAAAGAGACCCAGTACTTC,CSVGPQKETQYF
.,15,TRBJ1-4,TRBV30,TRBD1,TGTGCCTGGAGTAAGGACAGGGCTTACTATGAAAAACTGTTTTTT,CAWSKDRAYYEKLFF
many,14,TRBJ1-5,TRBV9,TRBD1,TGTGCCTCCCAGACAGGGTTTGACAATCAGCCCCAGCATTTT,CASQTGFDNQPQHF
few,19,TRBJ2-1,TRBV7-8,.,TGTGCCAGCTCTGCTCGTGAGGGTCTGTTGGACTATACCTACAATGAGCAGTTCTTC,CASSAREGLLDYTYNEQFF
many,12,TRBJ2-3,TRBV7-9,.,TGTGCCAGCGAAGGCGGATCAGATACGCAGTATTTT,CASEGGSDTQYF
many,14,TRBJ2-7,TRBV5-4,.,TGTGCCAGCAGCTTGTACGGGAGCTCCTACGAGCAGTACTTC,CASSLYGSSYEQYF
.,15,TRBJ1-1,TRBV6-6,.,TGTGCCAGCAGTTACTCGGGGCAGCATAGAACTGAAGCTTTCTTT,CASSYSGQHRTEAFF
medium-sized,12,TRBJ2-7,TRBV28,.,TGTGCCAGCAGTCCCTACAGCTACGAGCAGTACTTC,CASSPYSYEQYF
many,16,TRBJ2-3,TRBV5-8,TRBD2,TGTGCCAGCAGCTTGGGACTAGCGGGAGCTCCAGATACGCAGTATTTT,CASSLGLAGAPDTQYF
few,15,TRBJ2-3,TRBV3-1,.,TGTGCCAGCAGCCAAGAGCCCTTTTTGGGGGATACGCAGTATTTT,CASSQEPFLGDTQYF
many,14,TRBJ1-6,TRBV5-5,.,TGTGCCAGCAGCTTGGAGCAGGGGCATTCACCCCTCCACTTT,CASSLEQGHSPLHF
many,14,TRBJ1-6,TRBV27,TRBD1,TGTGCCAGCAGTTACAGGGGGAACCGTTCACCCCTCCATTTT,CASSYRGNRSPLHF